This entry is about one T cell receptor beta chain. The CDR3 consists of 14 residues. The V gene end was trimmed by 7 bases and the J gene end by 5 bases; junction bases not matched to a gene: 10. Germline CDR1 and CDR2: SGHRS and YFSETQ. These data are taken from a study of blood T cell repertoires in COVID-19. On the study more broadly: Collection of acute and convalescent COVID-19 samples took place in the United States, Italy and Spain.

Assay used: immunoSEQ multiplex PCR; TCRdb lists only in-frame clones, some missing. The repertoire holds 110,000 to 150,000 clones, with 80% as singletons. The sequence was collected from a woman in her fifties or sixties with acute or convalescent COVID-19. The sequenced sample was peripheral blood. The genes are TRBV5-1 and TRBJ2-3; 7 bases align to TRBD1. The CDR3: CASQSGTDRDTQYF. The CDR3, as DNA: TGCGCCAGCCAGTCCGGGACAGATCGAGATACGCAGTATTTT.